The source of this T cell receptor beta chain is a study of T cells in Graves' hyperthyroidism and ophthalmopathy. In the study overall: Blood was drawn when the patient was first diagnosed and still untreated.

This clonotype was recorded at least ten times. If no ophthalmopathy progression occurred within 18 months, Graves' hyperthyroidism was stable. Patients were aged 18 to 65, had disease duration under 2 months, and had newly diagnosed hyperthyroidism. Clinical symptoms, serum thyroxine, TRAb, thyroid ultrasound and orbital computed tomography informed diagnoses. The CDR3 runs 13 residues. With 5 bases removed from V and 6 bases from J, the gap between germline ends came to 13 bases. The germline gives CDR1 SNHLY, CDR2 FYNNEI. Amplification of TCR beta CDR3 regions used RNA as the template. First-round RT-PCR with HTBI primers amplified the TCR CDR3 region. TCRdb processed the multiplex PCR reads anew with MiXCR; each CDR3 protein has one entry. In the table there are some 800,000 distinct CDR3 sequences, around 39% of which are singletons.

Sequencing input: blood. The rearrangement joins TRBV2 to TRBJ1-1; weak D call: TRBD1 (5 bases). This sequence originates from a young man with Graves' hyperthyroidism. The CDR3 sequence is CASSSEVGAEAFF. CDR3 sequence (DNA): TGTGCCAGCAGTTCGGAGGTAGGGGCTGAAGCTTTCTTT.